This T cell receptor beta chain came from a study of OX40 agonist ivuxolimab in advanced cancers. Turning to the study itself: The patients received agonistic anti-OX40 (CD134) antibody ivuxolimab. Patients achieving partial responses numbered three: one hepatocellular carcinoma case and two cutaneous melanoma cases.

As regards this clone: Its antigen is as yet unknown.

Trimming shortened V by 3 bases and J by 7 bases, and 7 bases separated the two germline ends. This CDR3 is 13 amino acids long. CDR1 and CDR2 (germline): MNHEY, SMNVEV (reference sequence). The assay was immunoSEQ multiplex PCR, and TCRdb's table has in-frame clones only and misses some. The table records around 40,000 clones, about 87% of them present only once. Findings and caveats of the study: Some of the lowest clonal expansion was seen in partial responders at 0.1-3.0 mg/kg. Fewer expanded clones were found on average in CD4+ than in CD8+ T cells.

The receptor was isolated from an adult with an advanced solid tumor such as melanoma, head and neck, liver or kidney cancer. V is TRBV27 and J is TRBJ1-6; D not certain. The specimen was CD4+ or CD8+ T cells sorted from blood, collected in a trial of the OX40 agonist ivuxolimab. For the CDR3, the DNA is TGTGCCAGCAGTTTGAGGCAGAATTCACCCCTCCACTTT. This gives the protein CASSLRQNSPLHF.